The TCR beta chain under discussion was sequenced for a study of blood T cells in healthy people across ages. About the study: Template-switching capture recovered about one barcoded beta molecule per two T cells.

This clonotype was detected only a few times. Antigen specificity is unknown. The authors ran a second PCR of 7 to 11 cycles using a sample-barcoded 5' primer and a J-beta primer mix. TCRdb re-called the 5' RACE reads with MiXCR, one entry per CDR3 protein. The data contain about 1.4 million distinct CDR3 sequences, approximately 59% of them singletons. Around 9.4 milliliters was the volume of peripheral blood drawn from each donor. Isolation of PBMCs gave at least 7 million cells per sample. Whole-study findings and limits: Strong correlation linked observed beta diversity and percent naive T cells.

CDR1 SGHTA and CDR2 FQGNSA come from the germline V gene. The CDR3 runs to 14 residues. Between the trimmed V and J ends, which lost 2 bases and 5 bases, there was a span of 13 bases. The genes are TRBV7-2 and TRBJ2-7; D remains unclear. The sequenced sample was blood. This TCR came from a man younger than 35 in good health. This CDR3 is CASSLSLHPDEQYF. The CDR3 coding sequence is TGTGCCAGCAGCTTAAGTCTACATCCCGACGAGCAGTACTTC.